This T cell receptor (beta chain) was sequenced in a study of cytomegalovirus exposure and HLA in healthy donors. Study findings and constraints: Exclusion applied to some V segments, including TRBV6-2 and TRBV6-3, as they were indistinguishable. An observed cluster of highly shared sequence variants was recorded as a likely sequencing artifact.

Donors were ostensibly healthy at sampling, although undocumented immune exposures were probable. Worth noting for this clone: Antigen unknown.

The PCR ran on 60 Vbeta and 13 Jbeta primers. This table comes from immunoSEQ multiplex PCR, and its TCRdb copy is limited to in-frame clones, with some not included. The repertoire holds about 50,000 clones, with 77% as singletons. In germline, CDR1 is SGDLS, CDR2 YYNGEE. The CDR3 runs 15 residues. V lost 3 bases to trimming and J lost 5 bases; unmatched junction nucleotides: 7. Sequencing input: PBMCs. The chain uses TRBV9 and TRBJ1-1; 10 bases are shared with TRBD1. This TCR was recovered from a woman in her thirties or forties in good health and CMV-seropositive. The CDR3 loop is CASSAPGQGKTEAFF. The CDR3 DNA reads as TGTGCCAGCAGCGCTCCGGGACAGGGGAAAACTGAAGCTTTCTTT. Full variable domain (rest looked up from reference TRBV9 and TRBJ1-1): DSGVTQTPKHLITATGQRVTLRCSPRSGDLSVYWYQQSLDQGLQFLIQYYNGEERAKGNILERFSAQQFPDLHSELNLSSLELGDSALYFCASSAPGQGKTEAFFGQGTRLTVV.